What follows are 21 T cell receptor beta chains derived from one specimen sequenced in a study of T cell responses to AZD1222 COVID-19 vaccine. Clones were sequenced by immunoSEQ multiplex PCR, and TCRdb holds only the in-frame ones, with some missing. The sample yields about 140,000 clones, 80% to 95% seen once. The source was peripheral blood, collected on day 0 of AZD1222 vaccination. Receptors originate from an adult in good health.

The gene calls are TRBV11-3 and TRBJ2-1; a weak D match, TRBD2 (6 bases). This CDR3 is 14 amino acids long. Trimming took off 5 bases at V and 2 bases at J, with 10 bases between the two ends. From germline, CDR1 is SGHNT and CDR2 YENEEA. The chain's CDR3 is CASSGTPPYNEQFF. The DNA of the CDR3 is TGTGCCAGCAGCGGGACTCCTCCCTACAATGAGCAGTTCTTC.

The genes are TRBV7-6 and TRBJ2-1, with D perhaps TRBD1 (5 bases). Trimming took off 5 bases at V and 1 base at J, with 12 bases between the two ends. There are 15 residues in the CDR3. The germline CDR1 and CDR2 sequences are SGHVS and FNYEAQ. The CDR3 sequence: CASSPTGGSYNEQFF. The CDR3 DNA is TGTGCCAGCAGCCCTACAGGTGGTTCCTACAATGAGCAGTTCTTC.

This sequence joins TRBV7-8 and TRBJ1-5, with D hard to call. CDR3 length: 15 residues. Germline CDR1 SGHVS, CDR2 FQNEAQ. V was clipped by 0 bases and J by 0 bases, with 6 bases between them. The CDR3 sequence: CASSLAVDSNQPQHF. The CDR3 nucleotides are TGTGCCAGCAGCTTAGCTGTGGATAGCAATCAGCCCCAGCATTTT.

The CDR3 DNA reads TGTGCCAGCAGCCTACCGGGACAGGGGGCAGATACGCAGTATTTT. It is translated as CASSLPGQGADTQYF. The chain links TRBV4-2 to TRBJ2-3; TRBD1 aligns across 11 bases. The CDR3 is 15 residues long. The germline gives CDR1 LGHNA, CDR2 YNFKEQ. After removal of 4 bases from V and 4 bases from J, the junction contained 4 bases not matched to a gene.

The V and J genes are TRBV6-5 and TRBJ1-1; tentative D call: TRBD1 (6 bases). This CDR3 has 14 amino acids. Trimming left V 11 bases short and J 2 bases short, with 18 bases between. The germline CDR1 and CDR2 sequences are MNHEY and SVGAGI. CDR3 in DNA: TGTGCCGCGGGGGCCCTCCTAAGAAACACTGAAGCTTTCTTT. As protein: CAAGALLRNTEAFF.

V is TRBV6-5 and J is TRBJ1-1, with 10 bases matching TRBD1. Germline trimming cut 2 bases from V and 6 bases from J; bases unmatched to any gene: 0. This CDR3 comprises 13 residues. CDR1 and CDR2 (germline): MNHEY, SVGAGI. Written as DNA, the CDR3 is TGTGCCAGCAGTTACGGGACAGGGGCTGAAGCTTTCTTT. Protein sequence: CASSYGTGAEAFF.

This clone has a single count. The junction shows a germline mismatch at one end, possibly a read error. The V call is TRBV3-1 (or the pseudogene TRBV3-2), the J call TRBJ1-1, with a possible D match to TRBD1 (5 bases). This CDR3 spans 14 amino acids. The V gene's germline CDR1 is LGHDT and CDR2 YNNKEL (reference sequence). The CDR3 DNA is TGTGCCAGCAACGGTGGGGGGGGATCCCACCGATGTGTCTTT. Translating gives CASNGGGGSHRCVF.

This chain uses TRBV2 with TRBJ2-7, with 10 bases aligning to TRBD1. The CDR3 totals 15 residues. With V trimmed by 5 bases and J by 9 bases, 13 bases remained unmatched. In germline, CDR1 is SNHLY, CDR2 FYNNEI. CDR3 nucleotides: TGTGCCAGCAGTAACTTCGCGGGACAGGGGAATAGGCAGTACTTC. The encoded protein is CASSNFAGQGNRQYF. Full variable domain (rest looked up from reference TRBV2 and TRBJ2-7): EPEVTQTPSHQVTQMGQEVILRCVPISNHLYFYWYRQILGQKVEFLVSFYNNEISEKSEIFDDQFSVERPDGSNFTLKIRSTKLEDSAMYFCASSNFAGQGNRQYFGPGTRLTVT.

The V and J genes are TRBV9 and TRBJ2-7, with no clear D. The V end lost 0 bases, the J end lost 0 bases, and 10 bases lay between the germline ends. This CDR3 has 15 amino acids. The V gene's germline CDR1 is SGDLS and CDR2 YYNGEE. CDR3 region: CASSVGGSFSYEQYF. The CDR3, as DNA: TGTGCCAGCAGCGTAGGGGGAAGTTTCTCCTACGAGCAGTACTTC.

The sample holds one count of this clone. CDR3 DNA: TGTGCCAGCAGCCCCTCAGGGGCCGCGGGAAACACCATATATTTT. Its translation: CASSPSGAAGNTIYF. The chain links TRBV3-1 (or the pseudogene TRBV3-2) to TRBJ1-3; TRBD1 might be the D (6 bases). The CDR3 has 15 residues. Looked up from germline, CDR1 is LGHDT and CDR2 is YNNKEL (reference sequence). The V end was cut by 4 bases, the J end by 4 bases, with 14 bases between.

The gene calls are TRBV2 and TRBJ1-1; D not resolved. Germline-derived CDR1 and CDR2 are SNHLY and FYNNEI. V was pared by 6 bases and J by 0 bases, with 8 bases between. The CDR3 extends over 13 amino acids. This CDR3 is CASRLEMNTEAFF. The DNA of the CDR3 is TGTGCCAGCAGGCTGGAGATGAACACTGAAGCTTTCTTT. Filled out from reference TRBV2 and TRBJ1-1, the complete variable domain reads EPEVTQTPSHQVTQMGQEVILRCVPISNHLYFYWYRQILGQKVEFLVSFYNNEISEKSEIFDDQFSVERPDGSNFTLKIRSTKLEDSAMYFCASRLEMNTEAFFGQGTRLTVV.

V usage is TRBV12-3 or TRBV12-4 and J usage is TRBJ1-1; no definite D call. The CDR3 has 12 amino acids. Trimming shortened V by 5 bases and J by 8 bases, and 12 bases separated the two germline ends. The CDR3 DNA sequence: TGTGCCAGCAGTCCCCACACCACGGAAGCTTTCTTT. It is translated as CASSPHTTEAFF.

The CDR3 protein is CSVGHGVNTEAFF. Written as DNA, the CDR3 is TGCAGCGTTGGGCACGGAGTGAACACTGAAGCTTTCTTT. This chain links TRBV29-1 with TRBJ1-1; no clear D. This CDR3 is 13 amino acids long. The V and J ends lost 4 bases and 0 bases respectively, with 9 bases between them. Germline values: CDR1 SQVTM, CDR2 ANQGSEA.

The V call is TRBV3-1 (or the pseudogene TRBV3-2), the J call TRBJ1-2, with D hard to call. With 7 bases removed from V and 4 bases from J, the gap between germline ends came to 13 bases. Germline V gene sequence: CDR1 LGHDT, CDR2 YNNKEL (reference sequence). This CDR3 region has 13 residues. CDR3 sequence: CASTSENTYGYTF. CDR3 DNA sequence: TGTGCCAGCACCTCCGAGAACACCTATGGCTACACCTTC.

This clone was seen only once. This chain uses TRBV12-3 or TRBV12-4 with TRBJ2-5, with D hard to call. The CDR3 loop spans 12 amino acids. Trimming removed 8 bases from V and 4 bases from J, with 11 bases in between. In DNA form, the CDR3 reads TGTGCCAGCGGATTAGGTGCAGAGACCCAGTACTTC. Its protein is CASGLGAETQYF.

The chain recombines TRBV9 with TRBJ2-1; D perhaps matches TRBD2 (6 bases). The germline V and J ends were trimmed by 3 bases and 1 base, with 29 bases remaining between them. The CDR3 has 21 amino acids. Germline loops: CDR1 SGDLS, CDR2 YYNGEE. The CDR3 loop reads CASSGRFSLATDTTSYNEQFF. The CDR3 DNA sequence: TGTGCCAGCAGCGGGCGCTTCTCGCTAGCGACTGATACAACATCCTACAATGAGCAGTTCTTC.

The CDR3 sequence is CASSWGSGSLYEQYF. DNA of the CDR3: TGTGCCAGCAGTTGGGGTAGCGGGTCGCTCTACGAGCAGTACTTC. The chain carries TRBV27 and TRBJ2-7; 7 nucleotides agree with TRBD2. CDR3 length: 15 residues. Germline loops: CDR1 MNHEY, CDR2 SMNVEV (reference sequence). With V trimmed by 4 bases and J by 3 bases, 9 bases remained unmatched.

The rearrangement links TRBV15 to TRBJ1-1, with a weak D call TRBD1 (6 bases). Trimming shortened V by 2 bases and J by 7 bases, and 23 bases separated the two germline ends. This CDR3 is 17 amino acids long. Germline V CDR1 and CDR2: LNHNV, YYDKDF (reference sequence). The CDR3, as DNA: TGTGCCACCAGCAGACCCCACCTCTTAACAGGGCTAGGTGAAGCTTTCTTT. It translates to CATSRPHLLTGLGEAFF.

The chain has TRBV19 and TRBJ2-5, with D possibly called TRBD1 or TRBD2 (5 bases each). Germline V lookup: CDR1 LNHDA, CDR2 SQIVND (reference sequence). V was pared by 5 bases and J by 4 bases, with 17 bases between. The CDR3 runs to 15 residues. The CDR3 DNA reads TGTGCCAGTAGTGGATTATCGGGGCCGGGAGAGACCCAGTACTTC. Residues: CASSGLSGPGETQYF.

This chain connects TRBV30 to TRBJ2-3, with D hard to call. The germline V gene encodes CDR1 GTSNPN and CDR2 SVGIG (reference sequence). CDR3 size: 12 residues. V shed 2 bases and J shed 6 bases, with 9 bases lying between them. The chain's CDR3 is CAWSPEVDTQYF. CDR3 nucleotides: TGTGCCTGGAGTCCCGAGGTTGATACGCAGTATTTT.

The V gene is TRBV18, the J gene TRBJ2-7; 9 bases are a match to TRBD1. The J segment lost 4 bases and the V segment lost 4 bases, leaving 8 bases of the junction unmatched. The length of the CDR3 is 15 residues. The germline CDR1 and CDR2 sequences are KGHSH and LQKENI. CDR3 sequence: CASSQGQGPSYEQYF. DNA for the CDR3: TGTGCCAGCTCACAAGGACAGGGGCCCTCATACGAGCAGTACTTC. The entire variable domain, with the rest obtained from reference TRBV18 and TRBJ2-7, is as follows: NAGVMQNPRHLVRRRGQEARLRCSPMKGHSHVYWYRQLPEEGLKFMVYLQKENIIDESGMPKERFSAEFPKEGPSILRIQQVVRGDSAAYFCASSQGQGPSYEQYFGPGTRLTVT.